The 17 T cell receptor beta chains reported below all come from one sample, sequenced in a study of blood T cells in healthy people across ages. It was with a sample-barcoded 5' primer and a J-beta primer mix that a second PCR of roughly 7 to 12 cycles was run. TCRdb reprocessed the 5' RACE reads with MiXCR, giving one entry per CDR3 protein. The table shows some 670,000 distinct CDR3 sequences, with over 40% occurring only once. The specimen sequenced was blood. These receptors all come from a woman over 75 in good health.

In its sample, this clonotype was seen a few times. A much bigger clone sits one base away, suggesting this may be a read error. The rearrangement links TRBV7-9 to TRBJ2-1; D call uncertain. CDR3 length equals 14 residues. Germline CDR1 and CDR2: SEHNR and FQNEAQ (reference sequence). V lost 5 bases, J lost 7 bases, and 15 bases lay in between. The CDR3 loop reads CASSVSYSSNEQFF. In DNA, the CDR3 is TGTGCCAGCAGCGTAAGTTACTCTTCGAATGAGCAGTTCTTC. Based on the CDR3 plus reference TRBV7-9 and TRBJ2-1, the full variable domain is DTGVSQNPRHKITKRGQNVTFRCDPISEHNRLYWYRQTLGQGPEFLTYFQNEAQLEKSRLLSDRFSAERPKGSFSTLEIQRTEQGDSAMYLCASSVSYSSNEQFFGPGTRLTVL.

V gene TRBV3-1 combines with J gene TRBJ2-1; 7 nucleotides agree with TRBD1. Germline V gives CDR1 LGHDT, CDR2 YNNKEL (reference sequence). This CDR3 region has 13 residues. J gave up 10 bases and V 4 bases, and 7 bases lay outside the gene matches. The CDR3 DNA follows: TGTGCCAGCAGCCGAGACAGGGTTAAGGAGCAGTTCTTC. Protein product: CASSRDRVKEQFF.

The chain carries TRBV12-3 or TRBV12-4 and TRBJ1-1; TRBD1 matches at 9 bases. After removal of 5 bases from V and 7 bases from J, the junction contained 5 bases not matched to a gene. CDR3 length: 13 residues. DNA of the CDR3: TGTGCCAGCAGTCTGGGACAGGGTCGTGAAGCTTTCTTT. It is translated as CASSLGQGREAFF.

This clonotype came up many times. This sequence joins TRBV15 and TRBJ2-1; 7 bases align to TRBD1. Germline CDR1 is LNHNV and CDR2 is YYDKDF (reference sequence). The CDR3 sequence is 14 residues long. Germline trimming cut 6 bases from V and 4 bases from J; bases unmatched to any gene: 6. The CDR3 spells CATSFGTDYNEQFF. As DNA, the CDR3 is TGTGCCACCAGTTTCGGGACAGATTACAATGAGCAGTTCTTC.

CDR3 DNA: TGTGCCAGCAGACGGACTAGCGGGAGGGGGGAGACCCAGTACTTC. This codes for CASRRTSGRGETQYF. V gene TRBV4-2 combines with J gene TRBJ2-5; 15 nucleotides align to TRBD2. The CDR3 spans 15 residues. Germline V lookup: CDR1 LGHNA, CDR2 YNFKEQ. Trimming at V came to 6 bases and at J to 5 bases, leaving 4 bases not matched to a gene.

V and J are TRBV2 and TRBJ2-7; TRBD1 matches 7 bases. CDR1 and CDR2 from the germline V gene are SNHLY and FYNNEI. V was pared by 6 bases and J by 7 bases, with 24 bases of the junction left unmatched. The CDR3 runs 18 residues. The CDR3 DNA reads TGTGCCAGCAGATTCGGCAGGGGGAAACAACGTTTCTACAATGAGCAGTACTTC. The encoded protein is CASRFGRGKQRFYNEQYF.

Details on this clonotype: A much larger clone is a single base away; this may be a read error. V is TRBV7-9 and J is TRBJ2-5; D possibly corresponds to TRBD1 (6 bases). This CDR3 spans 14 amino acids. Per germline, CDR1 SEHNR and CDR2 FQNEAQ (reference sequence). The DNA of the CDR3 is TGTGCCGGCAGCCTCCGGACAGCGCAAGAGACCCAGTACTTC. It specifies CAGSLRTAQETQYF.

J is TRBJ2-1 and V is TRBV5-1, with D uncertain. The V gene lost 0 bases and the J gene lost 8 bases, with 15 bases spanning the gap. Germline V gene lookup returns CDR1 SGHRS and CDR2 YFSETQ. The CDR3 runs 15 residues. The CDR3: CASSLVAATPHEQFF. Written as DNA, the CDR3 is TGCGCCAGCAGCTTGGTTGCGGCGACCCCCCATGAGCAGTTCTTC.

As for this clonotype: Germline is not matched at one junction end, which may reflect a read error. The chain joins TRBV24-1 to TRBJ2-5; TRBD1 matches at 7 bases. Looked up from germline, CDR1 is KGHDR and CDR2 is SFDVKD. CDR3 length equals 14 residues. The CDR3 loop is CATSDSTGQETQYF. The CDR3 nucleotides are TGCGCCACCAGTGATTCGACAGGGCAAGAGACCCAGTACTTC.

This clonotype was seen a handful of times. The V and J genes are TRBV6-6 and TRBJ2-1; perhaps TRBD1 as D (6 bases). The CDR3 is 16 amino acids. Germline assignment: CDR1 MNHNY and CDR2 SVGAGI (reference sequence). V was trimmed by 6 bases and J by 5 bases, leaving 20 bases between them. The CDR3 nucleotides read TGTGCCAGCAGACCGAAGGCCAGGGGATTCCACAATGAGCAGTTCTTC. Translating it yields CASRPKARGFHNEQFF.

The rearrangement joins TRBV5-1 to TRBJ2-5; TRBD2 matches 8 bases. Germline loops: CDR1 SGHRS, CDR2 YFSETQ. The CDR3 runs 16 residues. V lost 2 bases to trimming and J lost 2 bases; unmatched junction nucleotides: 8. CDR3: CASSLRTSSMQETQYF. In DNA, the CDR3 is TGCGCCAGCAGCTTACGGACTAGCAGCATGCAAGAGACCCAGTACTTC.

The rearrangement joins TRBV27 to TRBJ1-1; no firm D call. This CDR3 is 13 amino acids long. V was cut by 3 bases and J by 6 bases, with 11 bases left in between. Germline assignment: CDR1 MNHEY and CDR2 SMNVEV (reference sequence). CDR3 sequence: CASSFDLRAEAFF. The CDR3 nucleotides read TGTGCCAGCAGTTTCGACCTGAGAGCTGAAGCTTTCTTT.

This clonotype was found once. The gene calls are TRBV29-1 and TRBJ2-5; TRBD1 aligns across 7 bases. The DNA end is a closer match to TRBJ2-7, so the J assignment may be wrong. CDR1 is SQVTM, CDR2 ANQGSEA, per germline. The CDR3 spans 13 residues. CDR3 region: CSVVPGGNYEQYF. CDR3 nucleotide sequence: TGCAGCGTTGTCCCAGGGGGAAACTACGAGCAGTACTTC.

This chain joins TRBV20-1 and TRBJ2-3, with TRBD2 identical over 9 bases. This CDR3 comprises 15 residues. With V trimmed by 3 bases and J by 0 bases, 4 bases remained unmatched. The germline V gene has CDR1 DFQATT and CDR2 SNEGSKA (reference sequence). The CDR3 DNA follows: TGCAGTGCTAGGGCTAGCGGGGTGAGCACAGATACGCAGTATTTT. This sequence encodes CSARASGVSTDTQYF.

The chain uses TRBV6-6 and TRBJ1-1; the match to TRBD1 covers 10 bases. Unmatched junction bases numbered 1, after V lost 1 base and J lost 2 bases. The germline V gene has CDR1 MNHNY and CDR2 SVGAGI (reference sequence). The CDR3 sequence is 15 residues long. The CDR3 is CASSYWTGGNTEAFF. The CDR3 DNA follows: TGTGCCAGCAGTTACTGGACAGGGGGAAACACTGAAGCTTTCTTT.

The chain couples TRBV28 to TRBJ2-7; 7 bases match TRBD2. The CDR3 spans 15 residues. The germline V gene encodes CDR1 MDHEN and CDR2 SYDVKM. V lost 0 bases and J lost 4; bases outside the gene matches: 6. CDR3 sequence (DNA): TGTGCCAGCAGTTTATGGGCGGGAGCACGATACGAGCAGTACTTC. This translates into CASSLWAGARYEQYF.

This clonotype was counted many times. This sequence joins TRBV5-1 and TRBJ2-1; weak D call: TRBD1 (5 bases). The germline V and J ends were trimmed by 6 bases and 7 bases, with 14 bases remaining between them. CDR3 length equals 13 residues. Germline V gene lookup returns CDR1 SGHRS and CDR2 YFSETQ. The CDR3 spells CASTSAGFNEQFF. The DNA of the CDR3 is TGCGCCAGCACCAGCGCAGGGTTTAATGAGCAGTTCTTC.